Below are 26 T cell receptor beta chains sequenced from a single sample in a study of blood T cell repertoires in COVID-19. Clones were read by immunoSEQ multiplex PCR, and TCRdb kept only the in-frame ones, dropping some. In the table there are some 260,000 clones, 70% to 80% of which are singletons. Sequenced material: peripheral blood. These TCRs come from an elderly woman with acute or convalescent COVID-19.

The chain links TRBV2 to TRBJ2-7, with 9 bases that match TRBD2. The CDR3 length is 14 residues. The J segment lost 7 bases and the V segment lost 6 bases, leaving 10 bases of the junction unmatched. CDR1 is SNHLY, CDR2 FYNNEI, per germline. CDR3 DNA: TGTGCCAGCAGGGTGATAGCGGGAGTTGGGGAGCAGTACTTC. Translation: CASRVIAGVGEQYF.

The genes are TRBV5-4 and TRBJ2-6; TRBD1 matches 11 bases. The germline gives CDR1 SGHNT, CDR2 YYREEE (reference sequence). The CDR3 covers 17 residues. V shed 4 bases and J 0 bases; nucleotides not matched to a gene: 3. The CDR3 region has the DNA TGTGCCAGCAGCCAGGGACAGGGGGGCTCTGGGGCCAACGTCCTGACTTTC. It is translated as CASSQGQGGSGANVLTF.

The chain employs TRBV5-1 and TRBJ1-4; 10 bases fit TRBD1. V gave up 3 bases and J gave up 1 base; unmatched junction bases: 6. CDR1 and CDR2 from the germline V gene are SGHRS and YFSETQ. The CDR3 covers 17 residues. CDR3 protein: CASSWGDRGGTNEKLFF. The CDR3 DNA is TGCGCCAGCAGCTGGGGGGACAGGGGCGGAACTAATGAAAAACTGTTTTTT.

The gene calls are TRBV6-5 and TRBJ1-1; TRBD1 is a possible D gene (6 bases). The CDR3 loop spans 15 amino acids. Germline CDR1 reads MNHEY; CDR2 reads SVGAGI. V lost 6 bases and J 1 base, leaving 15 bases between the germline ends. In DNA form, the CDR3 reads TGTGCCAGCAGAACAGGGTATAGATCGAACACTGAAGCTTTCTTT. This codes for CASRTGYRSNTEAFF.

The chain uses TRBV12-3 or TRBV12-4 and TRBJ1-2; TRBD1 aligns across 8 bases. Trimming took 4 bases from V and 5 from J; bases not matched to a gene: 3. CDR3 length: 13 amino acids. The DNA of the CDR3 is TGTGCCAGCAGTTCCAGGGGGCCATATGGCTACACCTTC. Translating gives CASSSRGPYGYTF.

The chain combines TRBV5-1 with TRBJ2-3, with a weak D call TRBD2 (7 bases). With 3 bases removed from V and 6 bases from J, the gap between germline ends came to 14 bases. Looked up from germline, CDR1 is SGHRS and CDR2 is YFSETQ. The CDR3 is 14 amino acids. The CDR3 sequence: CASSSGGPGDTQYF. CDR3 sequence (DNA): TGCGCCAGCAGCTCCGGGGGGCCGGGTGATACGCAGTATTTT.

The gene calls are TRBV2 and TRBJ2-1; D possibly corresponds to TRBD2 (5 bases). The CDR3 spans 13 residues. Germline CDR1 is SNHLY and CDR2 is FYNNEI. V lost 7 bases and J 5 bases, leaving 12 bases between the germline ends. The CDR3 spells CASKRTRNNEQFF. CDR3 coding DNA: TGTGCCAGCAAGAGAACTAGGAACAATGAGCAGTTCTTC. The variable domain in full, completed from reference TRBV2 and TRBJ2-1, reads EPEVTQTPSHQVTQMGQEVILRCVPISNHLYFYWYRQILGQKVEFLVSFYNNEISEKSEIFDDQFSVERPDGSNFTLKIRSTKLEDSAMYFCASKRTRNNEQFFGPGTRLTVL.

This chain uses TRBV7-2 with TRBJ2-7; D not resolved. V lost 1 base, J lost 3 bases, and 7 bases lay in between. Germline V gives CDR1 SGHTA, CDR2 FQGNSA. The CDR3 contains 13 residues. The CDR3 DNA sequence: TGTGCCAGCAGCTTAGGCAGGTTCTACGAGCAGTACTTC. Its translation: CASSLGRFYEQYF.

This chain connects TRBV7-2 to TRBJ2-1; 11 nucleotides align to TRBD2. Germline assignment: CDR1 SGHTA and CDR2 FQGNSA. The CDR3 is 14 amino acids. Losses at the gene ends were 1 base for V and 15 bases for J; bases not matched to a gene: 8. The CDR3 region is CASSLVGLAGSPFF. In nucleotides, the CDR3 is TGTGCCAGCAGCTTAGTTGGACTAGCGGGTTCACCGTTCTTC.

The chain combines TRBV4-2 with TRBJ2-7; D is ambiguous. The V gene lost 0 bases and the J gene lost 4 bases, with 16 bases spanning the gap. The germline CDR1 and CDR2 sequences are LGHNA and YNFKEQ. This CDR3 is built from 16 residues. CDR3 in DNA: TGTGCCAGCAGCCAAGAATCTGGCAGAAACCCTTACGAGCAGTACTTC. Its protein product is CASSQESGRNPYEQYF.

The J gene is TRBJ1-3, the V gene TRBV19; D might be TRBD1 (5 bases). Trimming took off 3 bases at V and 8 bases at J, with 11 bases between the two ends. Germline loops: CDR1 LNHDA, CDR2 SQIVND (reference sequence). The CDR3 loop spans 13 amino acids. The CDR3 region is CASSMGQGYTIYF. The CDR3 DNA sequence: TGTGCCAGTAGTATGGGGCAGGGATACACCATATATTTT.

The chain links TRBV6-2 or TRBV6-3 to TRBJ2-3, with 8 positions matching TRBD1. CDR1 MNHEY and CDR2 SVGEGT come from the germline V gene. The CDR3 has 16 amino acids. Trimming cost V 6 bases and J 3 bases; bases outside gene matches: 11. The CDR3 spells CASSPGQGGETDTQYF. The DNA of the CDR3 is TGTGCCAGCAGCCCTGGACAGGGTGGAGAAACAGATACGCAGTATTTT.

This clone showed up just a few times. The chain uses TRBV10-1 and TRBJ2-2, with 7 bases identical to TRBD1. Germline CDR1 and CDR2: WNHNN and SYGVQD (reference sequence). Trimming took 2 bases from V and 6 from J; bases not matched to a gene: 3. The CDR3 totals 14 residues. The CDR3 DNA reads TGCGCCAGCAGTGAGCCGACAGGGTCCGGGGAGCTGTTTTTT. Its protein product is CASSEPTGSGELFF.

A word on this clone: Other DNA sequences in the same sample also yield this CDR3. V and J are TRBV7-9 and TRBJ1-6; TRBD1 is a possible D gene (5 bases). The CDR3 is made up of 15 amino acids. With 4 bases removed from V and 7 bases from J, the gap between germline ends came to 14 bases. Germline V gene data show CDR1 as SEHNR and CDR2 as FQNEAQ (reference sequence). The CDR3 sequence: CASSSPGGANSPLHF. The CDR3 DNA follows: TGTGCCAGCAGCTCCCCGGGGGGAGCCAATTCACCCCTCCACTTT. The whole variable domain, filled in from reference TRBV7-9 and TRBJ1-6, reads DTGVSQNPRHKITKRGQNVTFRCDPISEHNRLYWYRQTLGQGPEFLTYFQNEAQLEKSRLLSDRFSAERPKGSFSTLEIQRTEQGDSAMYLCASSSPGGANSPLHFGNGTRLTVT.

The CDR3 protein is CASSSLEAGGEKLFF. The CDR3 DNA reads TGTGCCAGCAGCTCCCTCGAGGCAGGAGGTGAAAAACTGTTTTTT. This chain connects TRBV6-5 to TRBJ1-4; D is uncertain. Trimming shortened V by 6 bases and J by 7 bases, and 18 bases separated the two germline ends. CDR3 length equals 15 residues. Germline CDR1 and CDR2: MNHEY and SVGAGI.

This chain connects TRBV5-6 to TRBJ2-5; the match to TRBD2 covers 7 bases. This CDR3 is 16 amino acids long. Germline V gene sequence: CDR1 SGHDT, CDR2 YYEEEE. Germline trimming cut 1 base from V and 3 bases from J; bases unmatched to any gene: 9. CDR3 sequence (DNA): TGTGCCAGCAGCTTGTCCCTCTGGGGGAGGGAAGAGACCCAGTACTTC. This encodes CASSLSLWGREETQYF.

This clone showed up just once. The chain's CDR3 is CASSRLQGGDGYTF. The CDR3 bases are TGTGCCAGCAGCCGATTACAAGGGGGGGATGGCTACACCTTC. This chain links TRBV28 with TRBJ1-2; a weak D match, TRBD1 (6 bases). V was pared by 6 bases and J by 6 bases, with 17 bases between. From germline, CDR1 is MDHEN and CDR2 SYDVKM. This CDR3 region has 14 residues.

Details on this clone: The same CDR3 also results from other DNA sequences found in this sample. The V call is TRBV3-1 (or the pseudogene TRBV3-2), the J call TRBJ1-2; D possibly corresponds to TRBD1 (6 bases). This CDR3 is 14 amino acids long. From germline, CDR1 is LGHDT and CDR2 YNNKEL (reference sequence). Between the trimmed V and J ends, which lost 3 bases and 1 base, there was a span of 9 bases. Here the CDR3 reads CASSHNRDNYGYTF. The CDR3 DNA is TGTGCCAGCAGCCATAACAGGGATAACTATGGCTACACCTTC.

The gene calls are TRBV2 and TRBJ1-2; D perhaps matches TRBD1 (5 bases). The CDR3 length is 16 residues. With 2 bases removed from V and 0 bases from J, the gap between germline ends came to 13 bases. Germline V gene sequence: CDR1 SNHLY, CDR2 FYNNEI. CDR3 coding DNA: TGTGCCAGCAGTGAACAGGGAAGTTGGGCTAACTATGGCTACACCTTC. It translates to CASSEQGSWANYGYTF. The entire variable domain, with the rest obtained from reference TRBV2 and TRBJ1-2, is as follows: EPEVTQTPSHQVTQMGQEVILRCVPISNHLYFYWYRQILGQKVEFLVSFYNNEISEKSEIFDDQFSVERPDGSNFTLKIRSTKLEDSAMYFCASSEQGSWANYGYTFGSGTRLTVV.

The chain carries TRBV6-1 and TRBJ1-2; D uncertain. V lost 2 bases and J 7 bases, leaving 11 bases between the germline ends. Germline V CDR1 and CDR2: MNHNS, SASEGT. The CDR3 extends over 13 amino acids. CDR3 sequence: CASSELASGGYTF. DNA for the CDR3: TGTGCCAGCAGTGAATTAGCCTCCGGTGGCTACACCTTC.

In its sample, this clone was seen once. The chain employs TRBV3-1 (or the pseudogene TRBV3-2) and TRBJ2-7, with TRBD1 matching 8 bases. Germline V gene data show CDR1 as LGHDT and CDR2 as YNNKEL (reference sequence). The CDR3 is 11 residues long. Trimming took 5 bases from V and 11 from J; bases not matched to a gene: 5. Here the CDR3 reads CASSSDRAKYF. The CDR3 nucleotides read TGTGCCAGCAGCTCGGACAGGGCCAAGTACTTC.

The chain combines TRBV20-1 with TRBJ2-5; D unresolved. Germline V lookup: CDR1 DFQATT, CDR2 SNEGSKA (reference sequence). This CDR3 region has 13 residues. V lost 3 bases, J lost 1 base, and 9 bases lay in between. The CDR3 protein is CSASKAPQETQYF. CDR3 nucleotide sequence: TGCAGTGCTAGTAAAGCGCCCCAAGAGACCCAGTACTTC.

To note about this clone: Other nucleotide sequences in the sample specify the same CDR3. This chain joins TRBV3-1 (or the pseudogene TRBV3-2) and TRBJ2-3; 8 bases agree with TRBD1. Trimming cost V 4 bases and J 3 bases; bases outside gene matches: 3. The CDR3 extends over 14 amino acids. Germline V gene data show CDR1 as LGHDT and CDR2 as YNNKEL (reference sequence). The CDR3 is CASSPRQGTDTQYF. Written as DNA, the CDR3 is TGTGCCAGCAGCCCAAGACAGGGGACAGATACGCAGTATTTT.

The genes are TRBV18 and TRBJ2-7; D is possibly TRBD1 (6 bases). This CDR3 has 13 amino acids. The V gene lost 6 bases and the J gene lost 6 bases, with 15 bases spanning the gap. The germline gives CDR1 KGHSH, CDR2 LQKENI. This CDR3 reads CASSFQGNAEQYF. The CDR3 coding sequence is TGTGCCAGCTCCTTCCAGGGGAATGCCGAGCAGTACTTC.

J is TRBJ1-6 and V is TRBV5-5; D possibly corresponds to TRBD1 (5 bases). Germline CDR1 reads SGHKS; CDR2 reads YYEKEE (reference sequence). The CDR3 length is 14 residues. With 4 bases removed from V and 6 bases from J, the gap between germline ends came to 11 bases. The CDR3 loop reads CASSPRDFNSPLHF. The CDR3 DNA reads as TGTGCCAGCAGCCCCAGGGACTTTAATTCACCCCTCCACTTT.

This sequence joins TRBV5-4 and TRBJ1-1; 9 bases are a match to TRBD1. The V gene's germline CDR1 is SGHNT and CDR2 YYREEE (reference sequence). The CDR3 covers 15 residues. With 2 bases clipped from V and 5 bases from J, the junction kept 7 bases outside the gene matches. As DNA, the CDR3 is TGTGCCAGCAGCTTACAGGGGGCGTGGGGAACTGAAGCTTTCTTT. Translation: CASSLQGAWGTEAFF.